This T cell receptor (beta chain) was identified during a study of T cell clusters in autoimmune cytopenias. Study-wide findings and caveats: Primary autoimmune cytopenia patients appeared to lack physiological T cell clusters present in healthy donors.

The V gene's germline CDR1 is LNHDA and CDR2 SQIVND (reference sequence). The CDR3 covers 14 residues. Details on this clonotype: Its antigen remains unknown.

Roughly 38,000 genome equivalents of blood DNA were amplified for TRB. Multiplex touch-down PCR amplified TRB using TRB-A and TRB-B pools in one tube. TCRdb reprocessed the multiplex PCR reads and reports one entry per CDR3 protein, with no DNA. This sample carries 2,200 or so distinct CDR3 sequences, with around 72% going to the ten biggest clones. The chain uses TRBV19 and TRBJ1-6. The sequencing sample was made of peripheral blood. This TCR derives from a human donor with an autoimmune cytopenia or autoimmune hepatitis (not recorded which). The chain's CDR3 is CASKYGSNPSPLHF.